Listed below are T cell receptor beta chains from one sample, sequenced in a study of glioma-infiltrating T cells. One entry per CDR3 protein, called by TCRdb with MiXCR from the multiplex PCR reads. The sample records roughly 200,000 distinct CDR3 sequences, 32% being singletons. The sample was glioma tissue, nonneoplastic brain tissue, or PBMCs (not recorded which). These receptors all stem from a human donor with low-grade glioma or glioblastoma, undergoing nonglioma brain surgery, or in good health (not recorded which). Each CDR3 is given with its conserved first and last residue. A D gene is named only where the DNA matches it firmly.

d_call	v_call	j_call	cdr3_aa
TRBD2	TRBV5-1	TRBJ2-3	CASSLAVAGIPDTQYF
TRBD1	TRBV6-2/TRBV6-3	TRBJ2-7	CASSYRRGPDYEQYF
.	TRBV4-1	TRBJ2-5	CASSQEHRVQETQYF
TRBD1	TRBV12-3/TRBV12-4	TRBJ2-7	CASRRTGESYEQYF
TRBD1	TRBV19	TRBJ2-1	CASATGGAHNEQFF
TRBD2	TRBV3-1	TRBJ2-3	CASSPTSGRAGDTQYF
.	TRBV24-1	TRBJ2-3	CATSEERLGTQYF
TRBD1	TRBV7-2	TRBJ1-5	CASSPTGDRTQPQHF
.	TRBV7-2	TRBJ1-3	CASSPRQIGNTIYF
.	TRBV7-3	TRBJ2-3	CSSSLYSTDTQYF
TRBD1	TRBV7-2	TRBJ2-2	CASSLVEGATGELFF
.	TRBV25-1	TRBJ2-1	CASSDPRVASGENEQFF
TRBD2	TRBV27	TRBJ2-7	CASSLYMWTSGDTYEQYF
.	TRBV4-3	TRBJ2-1	CASSQGVLSSYNEQFF
.	TRBV4-2	TRBJ2-7	CASSQDLSLGASYEQYF
TRBD2	TRBV2	TRBJ2-7	CASTSGSYEQYF
.	TRBV19	TRBJ1-5	CASSIGFWYNQPQHF
.	TRBV5-1	TRBJ2-7	CASSLVLGGEASYEQYF
.	TRBV10-3	TRBJ1-2	CAISGSDTNYGYTF
.	TRBV4-3	TRBJ1-2	CASSQEMLSRSGYTF
.	TRBV3-1	TRBJ2-7	CASSQVEYSYEQYF
TRBD1	TRBV27	TRBJ1-5	CARNRGGDQTQHF
.	TRBV12-3/TRBV12-4	TRBJ1-2	CASSLGGTLHYGYTF
.	TRBV6-5	TRBJ1-6	CASSGLNNSPLHF
TRBD2	TRBV6-1	TRBJ2-7	CAIRGVSGGDYEKYF
TRBD2	TRBV4-3	TRBJ2-7	CASSPTSGRDYEQYF